The clone carrying this T cell receptor beta chain is a singleton in its sample. This CDR3 has 15 residues. V lost 4 bases, J lost 8 bases, and 10 bases stayed unmatched. CDR1 and CDR2 from the germline V gene are PRHDT and FYEKMQ (reference sequence). The entry originates in a study of blood T cell repertoires in COVID-19. The protocol was immunoSEQ multiplex PCR, while the TCRdb copy is restricted to in-frame clones and leaves out a portion. The data hold roughly 230,000 clones, with around 86% observed a single time. The sequenced sample was PBMCs or T cells enriched from blood (not recorded which). The origin of this receptor is a young man in a cohort exposed to, infected with or recovered from COVID-19 (not recorded which). This chain links TRBV13 with TRBJ2-1; 8 bases line up with TRBD1. The CDR3 nucleotides read TGTGCCAGCAGCTCCCCATTCGACAGGGGTCATGAGCAGTTCTTC. Protein: CASSSPFDRGHEQFF.